This TCR beta chain is drawn from a study of blood T cell repertoires in COVID-19 (dated by TCRdb to about 2020). General notes on the study: Samples covering the acute and convalescent phases of COVID-19 were provided by collaborators in the United States, Italy and Spain. HLA class I and class II types, where available, came from metadata supplied by the sample provider rather than from assay-based typing. The dataset comprised deeply sampled blood TCRbeta repertoires from subjects exposed to, actively infected with, or recovered from COVID-19. Nearly every sample came with metadata listing a de-identified subject ID, COVID-19 status, age in years and sex. The repertoires were released in a freely available public database meant as a resource for research on the immune response to SARS-CoV-2. The samples were drawn from the first 160 participants of the ongoing ImmuneRACE study and from 1,200 or so subjects provided by 6 global collaborators. The prospective study material was composed of cDNA or gDNA derived from T cells, B-cell-depleted T cells, or PBMCs. Study-wide findings and limitations: The amount of clinical and demographic metadata varied by source and participant and was provided uncurated.

TCRbeta CDR3 regions were amplified from genomic DNA by means of the immunoSEQ Assay, a bias-controlled multiplex PCR. The paper's processing steps were these. The number of nucleated cells in each sample was estimated from the amplification of reference gene primers within the assay. Sequence reads were collapsed and filtered to measure the absolute abundance of every unique TCRbeta CDR3 rearrangement. For each sample, productive Simpson clonality was calculated as the square root of Simpson's diversity index across productive rearrangements. Imported from immuneACCESS, the table was reduced by TCRdb to in-frame sequences with V and J called. These copies leave out some clones; in studies compared against another copy, an unresolved V gene accounts for under half, and the cause of the remainder is not known. Clone size and the V and J calls come from that table; the DNA yielded D and trimming. This sample lists 120,000 or so clones; 70% to 90% were detected once. The ten largest clones represent about 1% of the sample.

Notes on this clone: This receptor's antigen is unknown. Qualities for individual bases were not recorded, and no much larger clone is one base off.

Spanning cysteine to phenylalanine, the CDR3 consists of 13 amino acids. Only the CDR3 region is kept as DNA, spanning 39 bases read in frame from base 1. From V the trimming removes 5 bases and from J it removes 8 bases, while the gene matches leave 6 bases of the junction unaccounted for. CDR1 SEHNR and CDR2 FQNEAQ were looked up in the germline V gene (reference sequence). The collaborating institutions used their own protocols to collect whole blood in K2EDTA tubes. For TCRbeta analysis, collaborator samples were shipped as frozen whole blood, as isolated PBMCs, or as DNA extracted from either sample type.

Sequencing was carried out using peripheral blood. The clonotype comes from a woman aged 80 or over with acute or convalescent COVID-19. Here the chain combines TRBV7-9 and TRBJ2-1, with 7 bases matching TRBD2. This receptor carries the CDR3 CASSPTREDEQFF. The bases are TGTGCCAGCAGCCCAACACGGGAGGATGAGCAGTTCTTC.